Below, 26 T cell receptor beta chains from the same sample are listed, as sequenced in a study of HIV-infected children after antiretroviral therapy interruption. Unique molecular identifiers were included in an RNA-based 3' RACE TCR library. TCRdb recomputed calls from the 3' RACE reads with MiXCR, one row per CDR3 protein. The repertoire consists of 70,000 to 90,000 distinct CDR3 sequences, with around 6.9% occurring once and the leading ten covering 0.9% to 1.4%. Treatment denoted: PENTA 11 planned treatment interruption arm or continuous ART arm. This sample comprised CD45RA+ CD4+ T cells from PBMCs, pooled from several time points, obtained from a donor given antiretroviral therapy, either interrupted or continuous. Subset: naive CD4+ CD45RA+ CD45RO- T cells. The receptors were gathered from a pool of human donors with HIV.

This clonotype was seen repeatedly, ten times or more. V gene TRBV25-1 combines with J gene TRBJ2-5, with D unclear. V lost 4 bases, J lost 1 base, and 7 bases lay in between. This CDR3 has 13 amino acids. CDR1 and CDR2 (germline): MGHDK, SYGVNS. For the CDR3, the DNA is TGTGCCAGCAGTGTTCGGTTCCAAGAGACCCAGTACTTC. Amino acid sequence: CASSVRFQETQYF.

This clonotype was seen repeatedly, ten times or more. The CDR3 coding sequence is TGTGCCCAGGCGGGTGCGGGGGCGCCCTTTAGCTACAATGAGCAGTTCTTC. Protein product: CAQAGAGAPFSYNEQFF. This sequence joins TRBV30 and TRBJ2-1, with D possibly TRBD2 on 7 matching bases. This CDR3 comprises 17 residues. V shed 8 bases and J shed 3 bases, with 26 bases lying between them. Germline lookup yields CDR1 GTSNPN and CDR2 SVGIG (reference sequence).

This clonotype has just one count. A clone one base away is much larger, so this may be a read error. V gene TRBV20-1 combines with J gene TRBJ1-1; a weak D match, TRBD1 (6 bases). V lost 6 bases to trimming and J lost 8 bases, with 19 bases between them. Germline V gene lookup returns CDR1 DFQATT and CDR2 SNEGSKA (reference sequence). This CDR3 has 13 residues. The DNA for the CDR3 is TGCAGTGCGAAGACAGGCCCGGGGCTGGAAGCTTTCTTT. Amino acid sequence: CSAKTGPGLEAFF.

In this sample, this clonotype turned up many times. J is TRBJ2-2 and V is TRBV20-1; 9 bases match TRBD1. Germline CDR1 reads DFQATT; CDR2 reads SNEGSKA (reference sequence). This CDR3 spans 15 amino acids. With V trimmed by 6 bases and J by 5 bases, 10 bases remained unmatched. CDR3 in amino acids: CSAVLGQGRTGELFF. CDR3 nucleotides: TGCAGTGCCGTACTAGGACAGGGGCGGACCGGGGAGCTGTTTTTT.

This clonotype was seen at least ten times. The V call is TRBV5-1, the J call TRBJ1-5; maybe TRBD1 (5 bases). V was pared by 0 bases and J by 7 bases, with 11 bases between. This CDR3 has 14 amino acids. Germline assignment: CDR1 SGHRS and CDR2 YFSETQ. The CDR3 coding sequence is TGCGCCAGCAGCTTGGGAGGGGATGGGCAGCCCCAGCATTTT. This sequence encodes CASSLGGDGQPQHF.

This clonotype was counted many times. The V gene is TRBV20-1, the J gene TRBJ1-6; D is unclear. Trimming removed 2 bases at V and 14 bases at J, with 16 bases between. CDR1 DFQATT and CDR2 SNEGSKA come from the germline V gene (reference sequence). The CDR3 contains 13 residues. CDR3 DNA sequence: TGCAGTGCTAGAAATAGGCGTCCTCCGTCCCTCCACTTT. Its translation is CSARNRRPPSLHF.

There are many counts of this clonotype. The chain uses TRBV12-3 or TRBV12-4 and TRBJ2-7, with 7 nucleotides matching TRBD2. V gave up 6 bases and J gave up 2 bases; unmatched junction bases: 10. This CDR3 is 15 amino acids long. CDR3 in DNA: TGTGCCAGCAGCGACAAGCGGGGTACAGCCTACGAGCAGTACTTC. Its protein is CASSDKRGTAYEQYF.

This clonotype showed up just a few times. The chain carries TRBV20-1 and TRBJ1-4; TRBD1 is a possible D gene (6 bases). The CDR3 has 15 residues. V shed 1 base and J shed 7 bases, with 16 bases lying between them. In germline, CDR1 is DFQATT, CDR2 SNEGSKA (reference sequence). The CDR3 bases are TGCAGTGCTAGAGCCCCGCAGGGGTATAGTGAAAAACTGTTTTTT. Encoded protein: CSARAPQGYSEKLFF.

This clonotype was seen a few times. The V gene is TRBV20-1, the J gene TRBJ2-3; 9 bases match TRBD2. The CDR3 loop spans 15 amino acids. V shed 6 bases, J shed 2 bases, and the junction held 9 bases outside the gene matches. Germline V gene data show CDR1 as DFQATT and CDR2 as SNEGSKA (reference sequence). CDR3 in amino acids: CSARKVAGDTDTQYF. DNA for the CDR3: TGCAGTGCCCGAAAGGTAGCGGGGGACACAGATACGCAGTATTTT.

At least ten counts were recorded for this clonotype. Being one base from a much bigger clone, this may be a read error. The chain couples TRBV6-2 or TRBV6-3 to TRBJ1-6, with TRBD1 matching over 9 bases. This CDR3 has 14 residues. With V trimmed by 6 bases and J by 7 bases, 4 bases remained unmatched. Germline V gene sequence: CDR1 MNHEY, CDR2 SVGEGT. CDR3 DNA sequence: TGTGCCAGCAGCCCCGGGACAGGGAATTCACCCCTCCACTTT. This encodes CASSPGTGNSPLHF.

This clonotype appeared many times. The chain links TRBV24-1 to TRBJ2-1, with 8 bases aligning to TRBD1. Losses at the gene ends were 3 bases for V and 7 bases for J; bases not matched to a gene: 10. There are 16 residues in the CDR3. Germline-derived CDR1 and CDR2 are KGHDR and SFDVKD. The CDR3 region has the DNA TGTGCCACCAGTGATCAAGGACAGGGAAGTAAAAATGAGCAGTTCTTC. It is translated as CATSDQGQGSKNEQFF.

This clonotype occurred a few times. The chain recombines TRBV18 with TRBJ2-7, with a weak D call TRBD2 (5 bases). CDR1 and CDR2 (germline): KGHSH, LQKENI. Trimming removed 2 bases from V and 5 bases from J, with 13 bases in between. This CDR3 is 14 amino acids long. This chain's CDR3 is CASSPRAGPNEQYF. The CDR3 DNA reads as TGTGCCAGCTCACCAAGGGCGGGCCCCAACGAGCAGTACTTC.

This clonotype was detected many times. The chain recombines TRBV18 with TRBJ2-1; D is perhaps TRBD1 or TRBD2 (5 bases each). Trimming took off 0 bases at V and 6 bases at J, with 12 bases between the two ends. The germline CDR1 and CDR2 sequences are KGHSH and LQKENI. CDR3 size: 15 residues. The CDR3 sequence is CASSPPSPGPNEQFF. The CDR3 nucleotides read TGTGCCAGCTCACCACCCTCCCCGGGGCCCAATGAGCAGTTCTTC. Using reference TRBV18 and TRBJ2-1 for the parts outside the CDR3, the full variable domain is NAGVMQNPRHLVRRRGQEARLRCSPMKGHSHVYWYRQLPEEGLKFMVYLQKENIIDESGMPKERFSAEFPKEGPSILRIQQVVRGDSAAYFCASSPPSPGPNEQFFGPGTRLTVL.

This clonotype was observed at least ten times. The chain links TRBV12-5 to TRBJ2-1; D is perhaps TRBD1 or TRBD2 (6 bases each). The CDR3 runs to 16 residues. The V end lost 4 bases, the J end lost 2 bases, and 15 bases lay between the germline ends. CDR1 LGHNT and CDR2 FRNRAP come from the germline V gene. The CDR3 sequence: CASGSPSRGPYNEQFF. As DNA, the CDR3 is TGTGCTAGTGGTTCCCCCAGCCGGGGGCCCTACAATGAGCAGTTCTTC.

This clonotype was picked up many times. DNA of the CDR3: TGCAGTGCTAGAGATAGGCGCGCAGCTTTGAACACTGAAGCTTTCTTT. Translation: CSARDRRAALNTEAFF. The chain links TRBV20-1 to TRBJ1-1; D unresolved. Trimming took 0 bases from V and 0 from J, leaving 14 bases between them. CDR1 is DFQATT and CDR2 is SNEGSKA in the germline V gene (reference sequence). The CDR3 loop spans 16 amino acids.

This clonotype came up many times. The V and J genes are TRBV23-1 and TRBJ1-4; D may be TRBD1 (5 bases). TRBV23-1 qualifies as an ORF whose function is uncertain. V was trimmed by 7 bases and J by 4 bases, leaving 10 bases between them. The CDR3 extends over 13 amino acids. CDR3 loop: CASTQGINEKLFF. For the CDR3, the DNA is TGCGCCAGCACCCAGGGCATTAATGAAAAACTGTTTTTT.

This clonotype was seen repeatedly, ten times or more. This chain joins TRBV29-1 and TRBJ2-7, with D possibly TRBD2 on 8 matching bases. This CDR3 spans 13 amino acids. V lost 3 bases and J lost 5, with 14 bases in between. Germline CDR1 and CDR2: SQVTM and ANQGSEA. Here the CDR3 reads CSVEPGGLDEQYF. CDR3 nucleotide sequence: TGCAGCGTTGAGCCAGGGGGACTAGACGAGCAGTACTTC.

Only a few counts were recorded for this clonotype. This chain connects TRBV20-1 to TRBJ1-3; weak D call: TRBD1 (5 bases). This CDR3 comprises 15 residues. The V gene lost 1 base and the J gene lost 0 bases, with 10 bases spanning the gap. The germline CDR1 and CDR2 sequences are DFQATT and SNEGSKA (reference sequence). CDR3 amino acids: CSARGGRASGNTIYF. CDR3 nucleotides: TGCAGTGCTAGAGGGGGCAGGGCCTCTGGAAACACCATATATTTT.

This clonotype was seen repeatedly, ten times or more. V usage is TRBV7-8 and J usage is TRBJ2-2; D is unresolved. The V gene's germline CDR1 is SGHVS and CDR2 FQNEAQ. The V and J ends lost 0 bases and 9 bases respectively, with 8 bases between them. The CDR3 is 13 residues long. CDR3 region: CASSLAPMRELFF. The CDR3 nucleotides are TGTGCCAGCAGCTTAGCGCCAATGAGGGAGCTGTTTTTT.

This clonotype occurred many times. V and J are TRBV12-3 or TRBV12-4 and TRBJ2-4; 7 positions agree with TRBD1. V lost 6 bases and J lost 0; bases outside the gene matches: 5. CDR3 size: 15 residues. In nucleotides, the CDR3 is TGTGCCAGCAGAGGGACAGAACTAGCCAAAAACATTCAGTACTTC. Translating gives CASRGTELAKNIQYF.

This clonotype has a count of ten or more. The chain joins TRBV12-3 or TRBV12-4 to TRBJ1-1, with 7 positions matching TRBD1. V trimming: 6 bases; J trimming: 3 bases; junction bases outside the gene matches: 13. The CDR3 is made up of 16 amino acids. The chain's CDR3 is CASSRRTGSGHTEAFF. In DNA, the CDR3 is TGTGCCAGCAGCCGTAGGACAGGTTCGGGGCACACTGAAGCTTTCTTT.

In this sample, this clonotype turned up many times. This chain joins TRBV5-1 and TRBJ2-1; 8 nucleotides line up with TRBD1. The V segment lost 4 bases and the J segment 8 bases; nucleotides outside the gene matches: 11. From germline, CDR1 is SGHRS and CDR2 YFSETQ. This CDR3 contains 15 residues. The CDR3, as DNA: TGCGCCAGCAGCCCCCCCACAGGGGGAAGGGATGAGCAGTTCTTC. Protein product: CASSPPTGGRDEQFF.

The sample holds many counts of this clonotype. This chain links TRBV9 with TRBJ2-5; 8 bases align to TRBD1. CDR1 is SGDLS, CDR2 YYNGEE, per germline. The CDR3 has 15 amino acids. The V and J ends lost 4 bases and 4 bases, in that order; junction bases with no gene match: 9. CDR3 nucleotides: TGTGCCAGCAGCCCCCGGGACAGGTCTATAGAGACCCAGTACTTC. Residues: CASSPRDRSIETQYF.

This clonotype was recorded at least ten times. J is TRBJ2-1 and V is TRBV9; perhaps TRBD2 as D (5 bases). V was shortened by 5 bases and J by 10 bases, with 13 bases between the two germline ends. The CDR3 is 12 amino acids. The V gene's germline CDR1 is SGDLS and CDR2 YYNGEE. The CDR3 DNA is TGTGCCAGCAGTCCTGGGTGGGAGGAGCAGTTCTTC. Its protein is CASSPGWEEQFF.

This clonotype has a count of ten or more. This chain uses TRBV7-2 with TRBJ1-2; 10 bases fit TRBD1. The CDR3 sequence is 13 residues long. The ends lost 1 base at V and 8 bases at J; junction bases unmatched: 1. In germline, CDR1 is SGHTA, CDR2 FQGNSA. This chain's CDR3 is CASSLGQGAGYTF. The DNA of the CDR3 is TGTGCCAGCAGCTTAGGACAGGGGGCGGGCTACACCTTC.

The chain is built from TRBV5-5 and TRBJ2-4; maybe TRBD1 (6 bases). Germline-derived CDR1 and CDR2 are SGHKS and YYEKEE (reference sequence). With 0 bases removed from V and 4 bases from J, the gap between germline ends came to 8 bases. This CDR3 has 14 residues. CDR3 amino acids: CASSLVGQKNIQYF. Here the CDR3 DNA reads TGTGCCAGCAGCTTGGTAGGACAGAAAAACATTCAGTACTTC.